A single sample is the source of the 20 T cell receptor beta chains below, sequenced in a study of shared clonotypes between healthy human individuals. Generated by immunoSEQ multiplex PCR, the TCRdb table keeps only in-frame clones and is missing some. The sample has approximately 2.4 million clones, approximately 95% seen once. Source material: naive CD4+ T cells sorted from blood. This sample's subset: CD45RA+ positively selected. The receptors come from a man aged 18 to 30 in good health.

The genes are TRBV18 and TRBJ1-1; D is unclear. The germline gives CDR1 KGHSH, CDR2 LQKENI. The V end lost 1 base, the J end lost 0 bases, and 9 bases lay between the germline ends. The CDR3 runs to 15 residues. The CDR3 DNA reads TGTGCCAGCTCACCACTCGGACTGATGAACACTGAAGCTTTCTTT. Its translation is CASSPLGLMNTEAFF.

The CDR3 DNA reads as TGTGCCAGCAGTTTATGGGGACAGGGAGGCACAGATACGCAGTATTTT. Translated: CASSLWGQGGTDTQYF. The chain combines TRBV28 with TRBJ2-3, with TRBD1 identical over 9 bases. This CDR3 spans 16 amino acids. Germline V gives CDR1 MDHEN, CDR2 SYDVKM. Germline trimming cut 0 bases from V and 1 base from J; bases unmatched to any gene: 2.

The sample holds one count of this clone. CDR3 in DNA: TGTGCCAGCAGCTTAGATGGTCTAGCGGGGGACAGGGAGCAGTTCTTC. It specifies CASSLDGLAGDREQFF. This chain joins TRBV11-2 and TRBJ2-1; the match to TRBD2 covers 10 bases. This CDR3 has 16 residues. J was trimmed by 10 bases and V by 0 bases; bases with no gene match: 9. The germline V gene has CDR1 SGHAT and CDR2 FQNNGV.

V gene TRBV6-1 combines with J gene TRBJ2-7; 12 nucleotides line up with TRBD2. V dropped 11 bases and J dropped 7; count of bases not matched to a gene: 15. This CDR3 is 15 amino acids long. The germline CDR1 and CDR2 sequences are MNHNS and SASEGT. The CDR3 protein is CAARMASGGAREQYF. CDR3 nucleotide sequence: TGTGCCGCACGGATGGCTAGCGGGGGGGCTCGGGAGCAGTACTTC.

This chain uses TRBV11-3 with TRBJ2-5; D may be TRBD2 (5 bases). Germline CDR1 SGHNT, CDR2 YENEEA. V lost 1 base and J lost 3, with 15 bases in between. The CDR3 sequence is 16 residues long. As DNA, the CDR3 is TGTGCCAGCAGCTTAGGCCTCGGACTGGGCGAAGAGACCCAGTACTTC. Its protein is CASSLGLGLGEETQYF.

The genes are TRBV2 and TRBJ2-5; D is uncertain. V was pared by 3 bases and J by 0 bases, with 8 bases between. The germline V gene has CDR1 SNHLY and CDR2 FYNNEI. This CDR3 region has 14 residues. The CDR3 sequence: CASSDSTYQETQYF. The CDR3 coding sequence is TGTGCCAGCAGTGACTCGACGTACCAAGAGACCCAGTACTTC.

This sequence joins TRBV5-1 and TRBJ2-7; D is possibly TRBD1 or TRBD2 (5 bases each). Per the germline V gene, CDR1 is SGHRS and CDR2 is YFSETQ. The V end lost 4 bases, the J end lost 2 bases, and 19 bases lay between the germline ends. This CDR3 has 16 residues. In DNA form, the CDR3 reads TGCGCCAGCAGCGTAAATCCCGGGACGGGTACCTACGAGCAGTACTTC. It translates to CASSVNPGTGTYEQYF.

The rearrangement uses TRBV5-6 and TRBJ2-5; 14 nucleotides align to TRBD2. Per the germline V gene, CDR1 is SGHDT and CDR2 is YYEEEE. V shed 1 base, J shed 4 bases, and the junction held 6 bases outside the gene matches. The CDR3 has 17 amino acids. The CDR3 DNA is TGTGCCAGCAGCTTGTTAAAAGGACTAGCGGGAGGAGAGACCCAGTACTTC. Translating gives CASSLLKGLAGGETQYF. Drawing the rest from reference TRBV5-6 and TRBJ2-5, the complete variable domain is DAGVTQSPTHLIKTRGQQVTLRCSPKSGHDTVSWYQQALGQGPQFIFQYYEEEERQRGNFPDRFSGHQFPNYSSELNVNALLLGDSALYLCASSLLKGLAGGETQYFGPGTRLLVL.

The chain carries TRBV5-4 and TRBJ2-1, with D perhaps TRBD1 (5 bases). The V gene lost 4 bases and the J gene lost 0 bases, with 11 bases spanning the gap. Germline CDR1 reads SGHNT; CDR2 reads YYREEE (reference sequence). This CDR3 has 15 residues. CDR3 sequence reads: CASSLDSPSYNEQFF. Here the CDR3 DNA reads TGTGCCAGCAGCCTCGACAGCCCCTCCTACAATGAGCAGTTCTTC.

The V and J genes are TRBV5-6 and TRBJ1-3; 7 bases are a match to TRBD1. CDR1 SGHDT and CDR2 YYEEEE come from the germline V gene. This CDR3 region has 15 residues. After removal of 6 bases from V and 3 bases from J, the junction contained 9 bases not matched to a gene. CDR3 protein: CASTLTGLFGNTIYF. In DNA form, the CDR3 reads TGTGCCAGCACCCTGACAGGGCTTTTTGGAAACACCATATATTTT. The variable domain in full, with the rest retrieved from reference TRBV5-6 and TRBJ1-3, is DAGVTQSPTHLIKTRGQQVTLRCSPKSGHDTVSWYQQALGQGPQFIFQYYEEEERQRGNFPDRFSGHQFPNYSSELNVNALLLGDSALYLCASTLTGLFGNTIYFGEGSWLTVV.

In its sample, this clone was seen a few times. V gene TRBV7-6 combines with J gene TRBJ2-2; D call uncertain. Germline V gene sequence: CDR1 SGHVS, CDR2 FNYEAQ. The V end was cut by 0 bases, the J end by 6 bases, with 2 bases between. This CDR3 is built from 12 residues. CDR3 sequence reads: CASSLAAGELFF. CDR3 coding DNA: TGTGCCAGCAGCTTAGCGGCCGGGGAGCTGTTTTTT.

The chain has TRBV5-1 and TRBJ2-2; no reliable D call. Germline V CDR1 and CDR2: SGHRS, YFSETQ. CDR3 length equals 15 residues. The V gene lost 0 bases and the J gene lost 1 base, with 7 bases spanning the gap. This chain's CDR3 is CASSLDTVNTGELFF. The CDR3 nucleotides read TGCGCCAGCAGCTTGGACACAGTGAACACCGGGGAGCTGTTTTTT.

The V call is TRBV27, the J call TRBJ2-5; D unresolved. The CDR3 has 14 residues. Trimming removed 6 bases from V and 0 bases from J, with 11 bases in between. From germline, CDR1 is MNHEY and CDR2 SMNVEV (reference sequence). The CDR3 nucleotides are TGTGCCAGCAGGGAAGTGGGGTACCAAGAGACCCAGTACTTC. The encoded protein is CASREVGYQETQYF.

The rearrangement joins TRBV5-1 to TRBJ2-7; D is possibly TRBD1 (6 bases). The CDR3 is 14 residues long. The V end was cut by 4 bases, the J end by 5 bases, with 16 bases between. Looked up from germline, CDR1 is SGHRS and CDR2 is YFSETQ. DNA of the CDR3: TGCGCCAGCAGCGAACAGGGTTTTATTGACGAGCAGTACTTC. This translates into CASSEQGFIDEQYF.

The chain links TRBV10-1 to TRBJ1-4, with D maybe TRBD1 (6 bases). Germline loops: CDR1 WNHNN, CDR2 SYGVQD (reference sequence). V was clipped by 3 bases and J by 6 bases, with 11 bases between them. The CDR3 length is 14 residues. This CDR3 is CASSDTGTDEKLFF. The CDR3, as DNA: TGCGCCAGCAGTGATACAGGGACGGATGAAAAACTGTTTTTT.

The rearrangement joins TRBV7-9 to TRBJ1-6; no firm D call. The CDR3 sequence is 16 residues long. The germline gives CDR1 SEHNR, CDR2 FQNEAQ (reference sequence). V was pared by 5 bases and J by 10 bases, with 21 bases between. CDR3 DNA sequence: TGTGCCAGCAGCCCCAAAGACGGAAAATCCAACTCACCCCTCCACTTT. Protein product: CASSPKDGKSNSPLHF.

The rearrangement links TRBV7-9 to TRBJ1-2, with D hard to call. CDR3 length: 12 amino acids. Germline assignment: CDR1 SEHNR and CDR2 FQNEAQ (reference sequence). V was pared by 4 bases and J by 10 bases, with 13 bases between. The CDR3: CASSSYGGHYTF. The CDR3 coding sequence is TGTGCCAGCAGCTCTTACGGCGGCCACTACACCTTC.

The rearrangement links TRBV18 to TRBJ1-1; D is ambiguous. The length of the CDR3 is 13 residues. V was cut by 0 bases and J by 7 bases, with 9 bases left in between. Germline V gene lookup returns CDR1 KGHSH and CDR2 LQKENI. The CDR3 protein is CASSPPIRVEAFF. The CDR3 nucleotides are TGTGCCAGCTCACCACCGATAAGGGTTGAAGCTTTCTTT.

This chain joins TRBV11-2 and TRBJ2-2, with 7 bases that match TRBD1. The germline V gene has CDR1 SGHAT and CDR2 FQNNGV. The CDR3 loop spans 14 amino acids. Trimming at V came to 3 bases and at J to 5 bases, leaving 3 bases not matched to a gene. This CDR3 is CASSFGTVTGELFF. CDR3 in DNA: TGTGCCAGCAGCTTTGGGACAGTAACCGGGGAGCTGTTTTTT.

Regarding this clone: The same CDR3 also results from other DNA sequences found in this sample. This chain links TRBV30 with TRBJ2-3; the D is unclear. Trimming took off 2 bases at V and 1 base at J, with 4 bases between the two ends. This CDR3 has 12 residues. Germline-derived CDR1 and CDR2 are GTSNPN and SVGIG (reference sequence). The chain's CDR3 is CAWSSGTDTQYF. CDR3 coding DNA: TGTGCCTGGAGTTCTGGCACAGATACGCAGTATTTT.